The rows below give T cell receptor beta chains drawn from one sample of a study of blood T cell repertoires in COVID-19. TCRdb keeps only in-frame clones here, not all; method: immunoSEQ multiplex PCR. The table includes approximately 230,000 clones, approximately 82% detected once. Input material: PBMCs or T cells enriched from blood (not recorded which). Receptors originate from a middle-aged man who had recovered from COVID-19. Both conserved end residues are part of each CDR3. Rows may omit the clone size; those that give it use once, few, many or a size class.

>-|TRBV9
CASSLTDRGQTGELFF
>-|TRBV15
CATSLGQAHSGNTIYF
>-|TRBV7-9
CASSPLNQPQHF
>-|TRBV9
CASSASGLARETQYF
>-|TRBV5-4
CASSRGTGNVVYEQYF
>-|TRBV7-8
CASSLYPSGGSLGSYNEQFF
>-|TRBV4-2
CASSPLEGEAFF
>-|TRBV7-8
CASSLVGQKKVGELFF
>-|TRBV19
CASSISRDRTRGAFF
>-|TRBV7-2
CASSSRTGETEAFF
>-|TRBV2
CASPAGDQETQYF
>-|TRBV5-6
CASSFRDRGETQYF
>-|TRBV30
CAWSRDSSRLNSPLHF
>-|TRBV20-1
CSASSGGSPLHF
>-|TRBV3-1/TRBV3-2
CASSPLTTSYEQYF
>-|TRBV16
CASSGGENQPQHF
>-|TRBV5-1
CASSLTSRGMSDTQYF
>-|TRBV27
CASRVGSQPQHF
>-|TRBV7-2
CASSPTSTYNEQFF
>-|TRBV5-1
CASSLGLAGATYEQYF
>-|TRBV5-1
CASGPGQGLDGYTF
>few|TRBV7-8
CASRYRGTDTQYF
>-|TRBV6-5
CASRTGMGYTF
>-|TRBV28
CASTPPPGTSNTDTQYF
>-|TRBV9
CASSALAGGPNEQYF
>-|TRBV5-4
CASSLGTGDSDTQYF
>few|TRBV7-8
CASSQNLLLSTDTQYF
>-|TRBV12-3/TRBV12-4
CASSLSSNTEAFF
>-|TRBV28
CASSLPDRPNQPQHF
>-|TRBV7-2
CASSLQNSYEQYF
>-|TRBV7-3
CASRSGGRNEQYF
>-|TRBV19
CASTTRDKSGYEQYF
>-|TRBV10-1
CASSDPLTSGNSPLHF
>-|TRBV30
CAWTGGGHSQAFF
>-|TRBV7-6
CASSLLDRGKTEAFF
>-|TRBV9
CASSATDNTEAFF
>-|TRBV23-1
CASSHPPGTGGETQYF
>-|TRBV11-3
CARVGDRGHYGYTF
>-|TRBV7-2
CASSRLSEAFF
>-|TRBV18
CASSRSGADSGGYTF
>-|TRBV5-1
CASSVGQYEQYF
>-|TRBV19
CASMRQGSIIGEKLFF
>-|TRBV6-5
CASRKNGQLRNTIYF
>-|TRBV5-6
CASSYTTGSDTQYF
>few|TRBV3-1/TRBV3-2
CASSPVGGGNSPLHF
>-|TRBV25-1
CASSLRGLYGYTF
>-|TRBV9
CASSILAGGNEQYF
>-|TRBV7-2
CASSLETGGGYGYTF
>few|TRBV27
CASSLSGQGIYYEQYF
>-|TRBV6-5
CASSYSRDTQYF
>-|TRBV6-5
CASSHNRGLYGYTF
>-|TRBV30
CAWSPGQNYGYTF
>-|TRBV28
CASTPGKTLYGYTF
>-|TRBV3-1/TRBV3-2
CASSQELYEQYF
>-|TRBV7-8
CASSLDRVEQYF
>-|TRBV6-7
CASWGGQKGNQPQHF
>few|TRBV30
CACPDKNTGELFF
>few|TRBV27
CASSLEFIVTGAQSPLHF
>-|TRBV14
CASSPRRGNTGELFF
>-|TRBV7-9
CASSFFGSTGSEAFF